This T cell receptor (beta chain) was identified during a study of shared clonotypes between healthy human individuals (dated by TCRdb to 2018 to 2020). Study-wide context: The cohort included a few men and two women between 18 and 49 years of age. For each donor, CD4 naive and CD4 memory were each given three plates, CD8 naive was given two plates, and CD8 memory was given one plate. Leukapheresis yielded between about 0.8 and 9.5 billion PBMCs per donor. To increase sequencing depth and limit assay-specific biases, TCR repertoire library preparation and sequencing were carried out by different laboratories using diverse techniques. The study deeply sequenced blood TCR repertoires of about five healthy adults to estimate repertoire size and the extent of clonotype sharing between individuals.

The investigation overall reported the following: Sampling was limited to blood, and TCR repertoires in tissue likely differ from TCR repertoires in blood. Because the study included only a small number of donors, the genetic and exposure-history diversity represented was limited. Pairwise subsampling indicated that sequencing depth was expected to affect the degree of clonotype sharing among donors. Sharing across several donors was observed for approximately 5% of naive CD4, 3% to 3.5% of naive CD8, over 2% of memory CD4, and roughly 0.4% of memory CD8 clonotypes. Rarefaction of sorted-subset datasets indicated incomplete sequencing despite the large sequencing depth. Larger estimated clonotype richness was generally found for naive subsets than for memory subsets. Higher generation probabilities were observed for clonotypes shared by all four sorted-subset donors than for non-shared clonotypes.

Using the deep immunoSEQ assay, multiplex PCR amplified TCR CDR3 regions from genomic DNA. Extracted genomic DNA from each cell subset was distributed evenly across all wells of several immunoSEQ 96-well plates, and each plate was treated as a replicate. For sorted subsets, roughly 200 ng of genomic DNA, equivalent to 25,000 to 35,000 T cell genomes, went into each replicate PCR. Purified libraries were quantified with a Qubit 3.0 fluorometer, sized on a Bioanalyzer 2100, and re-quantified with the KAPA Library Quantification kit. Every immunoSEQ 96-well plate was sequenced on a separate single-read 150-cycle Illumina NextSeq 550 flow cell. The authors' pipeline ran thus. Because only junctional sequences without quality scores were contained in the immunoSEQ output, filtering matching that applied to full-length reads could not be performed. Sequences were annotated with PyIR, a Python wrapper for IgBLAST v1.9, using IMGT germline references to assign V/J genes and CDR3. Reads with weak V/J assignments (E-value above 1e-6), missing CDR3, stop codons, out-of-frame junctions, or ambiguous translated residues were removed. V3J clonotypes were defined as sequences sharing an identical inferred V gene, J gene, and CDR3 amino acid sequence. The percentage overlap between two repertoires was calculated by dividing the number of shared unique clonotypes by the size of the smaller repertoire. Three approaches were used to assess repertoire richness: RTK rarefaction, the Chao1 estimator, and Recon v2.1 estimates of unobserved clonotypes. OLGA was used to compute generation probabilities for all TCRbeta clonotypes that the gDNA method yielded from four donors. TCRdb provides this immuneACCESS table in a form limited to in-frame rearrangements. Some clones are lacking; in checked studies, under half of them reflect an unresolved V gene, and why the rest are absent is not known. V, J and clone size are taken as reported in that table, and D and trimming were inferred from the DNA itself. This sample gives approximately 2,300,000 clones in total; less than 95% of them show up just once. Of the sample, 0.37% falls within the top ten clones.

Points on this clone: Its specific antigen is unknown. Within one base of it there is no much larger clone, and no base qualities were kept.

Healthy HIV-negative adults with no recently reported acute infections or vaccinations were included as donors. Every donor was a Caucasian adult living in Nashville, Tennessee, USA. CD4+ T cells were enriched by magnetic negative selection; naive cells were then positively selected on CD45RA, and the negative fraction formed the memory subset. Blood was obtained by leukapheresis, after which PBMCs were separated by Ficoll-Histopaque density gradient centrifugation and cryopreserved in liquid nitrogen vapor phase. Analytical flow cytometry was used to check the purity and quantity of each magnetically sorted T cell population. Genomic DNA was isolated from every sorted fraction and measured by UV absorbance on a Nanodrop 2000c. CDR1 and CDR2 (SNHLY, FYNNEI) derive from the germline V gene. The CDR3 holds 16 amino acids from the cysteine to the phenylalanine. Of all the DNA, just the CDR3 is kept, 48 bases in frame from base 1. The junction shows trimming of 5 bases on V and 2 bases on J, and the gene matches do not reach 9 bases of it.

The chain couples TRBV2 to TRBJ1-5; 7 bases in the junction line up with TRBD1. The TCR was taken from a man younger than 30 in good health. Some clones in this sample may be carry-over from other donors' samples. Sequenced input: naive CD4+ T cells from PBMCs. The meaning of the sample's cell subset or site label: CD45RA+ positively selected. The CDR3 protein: CASSKLKGARNQPQHF. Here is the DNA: TGTGCCAGCAGTAAGTTGAAGGGGGCGCGCAATCAGCCCCAGCATTTT.